This entry describes one T cell receptor (beta chain). The data are from a study of blood T cell repertoires in COVID-19. Profiled with immunoSEQ multiplex PCR; TCRdb holds only in-frame clones, not every one. Of 110,000 or so clones listed, 75% to 90% were seen once; the top ten hold 5.5%. In germline, CDR1 is MNHEY, CDR2 SVGAGI. The V and J ends lost 6 bases and 7 bases, in that order; junction bases with no gene match: 8. The CDR3 extends over 14 amino acids. The sequenced sample consisted of peripheral blood. The rearrangement joins TRBV6-5 to TRBJ2-7; TRBD2 matches 11 bases. The clonotype comes from a woman aged 55-69 years with COVID-19, enrolled during active disease. The CDR3 loop reads CASRVSGGVIEQYF. Written as DNA, the CDR3 is TGTGCCAGCAGGGTTAGCGGGGGGGTGATTGAGCAGTACTTC.